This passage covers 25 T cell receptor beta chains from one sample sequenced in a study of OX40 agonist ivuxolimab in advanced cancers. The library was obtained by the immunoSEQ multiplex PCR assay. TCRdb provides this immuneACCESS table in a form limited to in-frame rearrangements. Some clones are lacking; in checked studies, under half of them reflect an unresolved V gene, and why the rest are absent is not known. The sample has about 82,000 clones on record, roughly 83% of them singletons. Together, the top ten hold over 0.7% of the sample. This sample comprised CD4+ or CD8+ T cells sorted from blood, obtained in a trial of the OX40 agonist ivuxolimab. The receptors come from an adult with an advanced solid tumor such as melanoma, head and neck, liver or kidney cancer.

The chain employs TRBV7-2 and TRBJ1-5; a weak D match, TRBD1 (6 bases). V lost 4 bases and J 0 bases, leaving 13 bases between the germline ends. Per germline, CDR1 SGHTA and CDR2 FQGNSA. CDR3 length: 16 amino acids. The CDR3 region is CASSSNRALSNQPQHF. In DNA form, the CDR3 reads TGTGCCAGCAGCTCCAACAGGGCCCTTAGCAATCAGCCCCAGCATTTT.

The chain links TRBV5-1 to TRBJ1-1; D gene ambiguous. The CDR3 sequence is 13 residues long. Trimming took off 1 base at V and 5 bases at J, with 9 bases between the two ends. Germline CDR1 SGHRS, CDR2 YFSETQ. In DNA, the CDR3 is TGCGCCAGCAGCTTGACCGAGAAGACTGAAGCTTTCTTT. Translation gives CASSLTEKTEAFF.

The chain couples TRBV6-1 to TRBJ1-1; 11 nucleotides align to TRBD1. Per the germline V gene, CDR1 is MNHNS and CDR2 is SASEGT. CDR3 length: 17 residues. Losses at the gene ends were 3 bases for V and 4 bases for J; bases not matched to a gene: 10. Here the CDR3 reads CASSELLSGTGGTEAFF. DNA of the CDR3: TGTGCCAGCAGTGAGCTTTTATCCGGGACAGGGGGCACTGAAGCTTTCTTT.

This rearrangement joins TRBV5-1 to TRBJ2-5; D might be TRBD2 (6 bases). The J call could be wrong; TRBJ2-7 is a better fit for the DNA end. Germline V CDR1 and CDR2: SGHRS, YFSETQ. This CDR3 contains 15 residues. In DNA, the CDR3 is TGCGCCAGCAGATCCACCGGGACTGAAGCCTACGAGCAGTACTTC. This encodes CASRSTGTEAYEQYF.

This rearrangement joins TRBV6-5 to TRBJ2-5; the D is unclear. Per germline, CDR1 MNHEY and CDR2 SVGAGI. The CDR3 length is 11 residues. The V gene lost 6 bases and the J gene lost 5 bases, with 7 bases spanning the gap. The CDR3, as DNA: TGTGCCAGCAGCATTAGGGAGACCCAGTACTTC. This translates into CASSIRETQYF.

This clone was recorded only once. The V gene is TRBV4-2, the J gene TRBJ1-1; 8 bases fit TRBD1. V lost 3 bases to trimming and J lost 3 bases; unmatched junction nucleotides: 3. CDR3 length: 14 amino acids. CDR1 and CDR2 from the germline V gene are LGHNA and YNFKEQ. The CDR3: CASSQGTGYTEAFF. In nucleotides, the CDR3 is TGTGCCAGCAGCCAGGGGACAGGCTACACTGAAGCTTTCTTT.

The chain's CDR3 is CASSLEAGMGKTQYF. For the CDR3, the DNA is TGTGCCAGCAGCTTGGAAGCTGGGATGGGAAAGACCCAGTACTTC. This sequence joins TRBV5-5 and TRBJ2-5; D is ambiguous. This CDR3 is built from 15 residues. The V end was cut by 0 bases, the J end by 6 bases, with 15 bases between. CDR1 is SGHKS, CDR2 YYEKEE, per germline (reference sequence). Drawing the rest from reference TRBV5-5 and TRBJ2-5, the complete variable domain is DAGVTQSPTHLIKTRGQQVTLRCSPISGHKSVSWYQQVLGQGPQFIFQYYEKEERGRGNFPDRFSARQFPNYSSELNVNALLLGDSALYLCASSLEAGMGKTQYFGPGTRLLVL.

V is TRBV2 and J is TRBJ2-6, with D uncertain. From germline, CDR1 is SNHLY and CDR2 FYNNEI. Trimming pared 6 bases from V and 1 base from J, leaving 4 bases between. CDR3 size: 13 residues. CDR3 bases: TGTGCCAGCAGACCGTCTGGGGCCAACGTCCTGACTTTC. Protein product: CASRPSGANVLTF.

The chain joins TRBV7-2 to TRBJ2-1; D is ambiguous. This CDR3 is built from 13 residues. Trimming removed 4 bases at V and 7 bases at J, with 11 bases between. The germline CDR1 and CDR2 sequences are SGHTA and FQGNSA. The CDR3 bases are TGTGCCAGCAGCTACAACCGGGTAAATGAGCAGTTCTTC. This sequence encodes CASSYNRVNEQFF.

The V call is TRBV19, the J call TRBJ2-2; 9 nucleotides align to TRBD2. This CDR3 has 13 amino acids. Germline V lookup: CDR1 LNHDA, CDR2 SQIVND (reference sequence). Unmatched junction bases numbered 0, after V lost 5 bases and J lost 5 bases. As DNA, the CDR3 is TGTGCCAGTAGTCTAGCGGGGACCGGGGAGCTGTTTTTT. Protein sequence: CASSLAGTGELFF.

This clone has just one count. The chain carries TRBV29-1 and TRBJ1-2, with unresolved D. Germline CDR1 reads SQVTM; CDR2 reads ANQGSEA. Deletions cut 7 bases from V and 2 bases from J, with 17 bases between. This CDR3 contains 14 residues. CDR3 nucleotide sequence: TGCAGCGGGTGGGGTAGCTTCCCAAACTATGGCTACACCTTC. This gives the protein CSGWGSFPNYGYTF.

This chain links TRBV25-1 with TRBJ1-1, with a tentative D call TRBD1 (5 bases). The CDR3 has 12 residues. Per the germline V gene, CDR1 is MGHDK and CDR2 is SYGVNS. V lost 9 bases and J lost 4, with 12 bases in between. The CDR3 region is CASGGRGTEAFF. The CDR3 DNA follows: TGTGCCAGTGGAGGGAGGGGCACTGAAGCTTTCTTT.

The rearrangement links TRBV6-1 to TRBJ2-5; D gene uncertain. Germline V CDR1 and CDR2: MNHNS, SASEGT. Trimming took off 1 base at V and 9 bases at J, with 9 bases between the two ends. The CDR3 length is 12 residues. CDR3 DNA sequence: TGTGCCAGCAGTGAAGTGTTGCCGGCCCAGTACTTC. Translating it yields CASSEVLPAQYF.

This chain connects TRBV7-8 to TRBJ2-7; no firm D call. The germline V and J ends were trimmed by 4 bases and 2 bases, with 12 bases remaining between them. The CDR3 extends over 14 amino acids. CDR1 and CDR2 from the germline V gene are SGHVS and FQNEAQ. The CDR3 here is CASSSRRLTYEQYF. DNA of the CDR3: TGTGCCAGCAGCTCCCGACGGTTAACCTACGAGCAGTACTTC. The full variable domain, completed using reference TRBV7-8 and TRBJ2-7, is GAGVSQSPRYKVAKRGQDVALRCDPISGHVSLFWYQQALGQGPEFLTYFQNEAQLDKSGLPSDRFFAERPEGSVSTLKIQRTQQEDSAVYLCASSSRRLTYEQYFGPGTRLTVT.

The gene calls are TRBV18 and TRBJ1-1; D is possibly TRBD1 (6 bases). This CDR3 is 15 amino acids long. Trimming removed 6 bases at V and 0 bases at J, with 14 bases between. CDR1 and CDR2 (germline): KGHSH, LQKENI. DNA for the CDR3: TGTGCCAGCTCCCTCGGGACATCCATGAACACTGAAGCTTTCTTT. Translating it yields CASSLGTSMNTEAFF.

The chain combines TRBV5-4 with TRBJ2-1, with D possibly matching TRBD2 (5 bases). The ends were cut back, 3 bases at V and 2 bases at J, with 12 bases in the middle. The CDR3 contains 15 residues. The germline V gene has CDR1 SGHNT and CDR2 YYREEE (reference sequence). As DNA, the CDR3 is TGTGCCAGCAGCTCCGGGATCCGCCCCTACAATGAGCAGTTCTTC. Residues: CASSSGIRPYNEQFF.

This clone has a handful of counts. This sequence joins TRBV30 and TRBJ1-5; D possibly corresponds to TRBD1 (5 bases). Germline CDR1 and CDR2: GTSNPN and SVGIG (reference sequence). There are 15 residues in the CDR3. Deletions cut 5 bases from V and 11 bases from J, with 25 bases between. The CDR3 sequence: CAWGLGTSNRAAQHF. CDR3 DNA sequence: TGTGCCTGGGGGTTGGGGACCTCAAACCGCGCGGCCCAGCATTTT.

CDR3 protein: CAISVGAGGIQETQYF. DNA for the CDR3: TGTGCCATCAGTGTAGGAGCGGGGGGGATCCAAGAGACCCAGTACTTC. The genes are TRBV10-3 and TRBJ2-5, with 10 bases lining up with TRBD2. The CDR3 contains 16 residues. Germline CDR1 and CDR2: ENHRY and SYGVKD. V dropped 4 bases and J dropped 1; count of bases not matched to a gene: 6.

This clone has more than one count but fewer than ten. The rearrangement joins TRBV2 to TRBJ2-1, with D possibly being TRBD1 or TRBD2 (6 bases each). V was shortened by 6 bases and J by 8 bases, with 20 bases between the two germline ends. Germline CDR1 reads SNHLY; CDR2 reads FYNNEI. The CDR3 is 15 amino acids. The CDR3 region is CASRRDSQPGDEQFF. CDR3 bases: TGTGCCAGCAGGCGGGACTCCCAACCAGGGGATGAGCAGTTCTTC. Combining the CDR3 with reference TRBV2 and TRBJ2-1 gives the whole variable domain EPEVTQTPSHQVTQMGQEVILRCVPISNHLYFYWYRQILGQKVEFLVSFYNNEISEKSEIFDDQFSVERPDGSNFTLKIRSTKLEDSAMYFCASRRDSQPGDEQFFGPGTRLTVL.

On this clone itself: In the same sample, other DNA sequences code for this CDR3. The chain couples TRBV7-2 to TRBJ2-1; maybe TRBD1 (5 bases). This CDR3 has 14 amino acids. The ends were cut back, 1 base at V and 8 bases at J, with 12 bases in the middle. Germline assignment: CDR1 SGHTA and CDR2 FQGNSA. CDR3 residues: CASSLVTPRDEQFF. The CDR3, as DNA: TGTGCCAGCAGCTTAGTAACCCCCAGGGATGAGCAGTTCTTC.

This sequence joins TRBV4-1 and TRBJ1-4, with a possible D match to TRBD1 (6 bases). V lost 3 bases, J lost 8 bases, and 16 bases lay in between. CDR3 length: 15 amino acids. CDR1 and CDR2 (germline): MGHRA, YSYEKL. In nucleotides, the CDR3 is TGCGCCAGCAGCCACCCCGGGGGCGCGGCGGAAAAACTGTTTTTT. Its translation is CASSHPGGAAEKLFF.

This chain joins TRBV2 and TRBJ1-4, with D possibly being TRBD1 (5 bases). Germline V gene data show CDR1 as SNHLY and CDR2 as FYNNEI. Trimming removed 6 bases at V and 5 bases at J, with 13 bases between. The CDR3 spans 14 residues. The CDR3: CASRPGRRNEKLFF. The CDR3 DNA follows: TGTGCCAGCAGACCGGGACGCAGGAATGAAAAACTGTTTTTT.

This chain's CDR3 is CASSLRASGIYEQYF. DNA for the CDR3: TGTGCCAGCAGCTTGAGGGCTAGCGGGATCTACGAGCAGTACTTC. The chain carries TRBV5-8 and TRBJ2-7, with TRBD2 identical over 9 bases. The germline V gene encodes CDR1 SGHTS and CDR2 YDEGEE. This CDR3 contains 15 residues. Trimming took 1 base from V and 3 from J; bases not matched to a gene: 5.

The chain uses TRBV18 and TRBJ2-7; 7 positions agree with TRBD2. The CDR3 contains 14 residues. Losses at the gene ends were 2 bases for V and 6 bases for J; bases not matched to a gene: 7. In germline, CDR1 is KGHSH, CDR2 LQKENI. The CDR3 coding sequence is TGTGCCAGCTCACCAGGGGAGCGGGGTCGCGAGCAGTACTTC. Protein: CASSPGERGREQYF.

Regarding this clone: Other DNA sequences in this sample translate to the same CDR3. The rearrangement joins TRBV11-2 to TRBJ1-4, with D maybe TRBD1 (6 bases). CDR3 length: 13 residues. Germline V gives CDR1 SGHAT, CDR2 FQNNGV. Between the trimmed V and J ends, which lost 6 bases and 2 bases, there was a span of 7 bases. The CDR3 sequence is CASSRGTNEKLFF. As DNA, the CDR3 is TGTGCCAGCAGTAGGGGGACTAATGAAAAACTGTTTTTT.